Sequencing of this T cell receptor (beta chain) was carried out in a study of early T cells in non-severe SARS-CoV-2 infection. On the study more broadly: Sequenced bulk RNA came from whole blood that was unsorted, and chains were unpaired. The study, taken as a whole, reports: Private and CD4 specificities were missed by VDJdb matching, skewed to anti-spike CD8.

Trimming cost V 6 bases and J 5 bases; bases outside gene matches: 6. CDR1 is LNHDA, CDR2 SQIVND, per germline (reference sequence). The CDR3 contains 15 residues. With regard to this clonotype: The antigen remains undetermined.

Each CDR3 protein gets one entry after TCRdb re-called the 5' RACE reads with MiXCR. The table has about 60,000 distinct CDR3 sequences, around 13% seen once. The chain is built from TRBV19 and TRBJ1-6, with 8 bases matching TRBD1. The material sequenced was whole blood. This clonotype was obtained from an adult who was a healthcare worker with PCR-confirmed SARS-CoV-2 infection or an uninfected control (not recorded which). The CDR3 bases are TGTGCCAGTAGGCCGGGACAGGCGAATAATTCACCCCTCCACTTT. Its translation: CASRPGQANNSPLHF.